The 8 T cell receptor beta chains below all came from one sample that was sequenced in a study of cytomegalovirus exposure and HLA in healthy donors. The PCR was carried out with 60 Vbeta primers and 13 Jbeta primers. Measured with immunoSEQ multiplex PCR; TCRdb has only the in-frame clones, and not every one. The data contain approximately 150,000 clones, about 82% of them seen just once; the ten biggest clones take up 3.5% to 4.5%. The sequenced sample consisted of PBMCs. Source of these receptors: a middle-aged woman in good health and CMV-seropositive.

The chain has TRBV2 and TRBJ1-5; D call uncertain. The V end lost 2 bases, the J end lost 5 bases, and 7 bases lay between the germline ends. Germline lookup yields CDR1 SNHLY and CDR2 FYNNEI. CDR3 length: 13 residues. This CDR3 reads CASSEFIYQPQHF. The CDR3 nucleotides read TGTGCCAGCAGTGAATTTATATATCAGCCCCAGCATTTT.

This clone occurred a few times. This chain uses TRBV15 with TRBJ1-4; D gene uncertain. Trimming removed 3 bases from V and 5 bases from J, with 7 bases in between. CDR3 size: 13 residues. The V gene's germline CDR1 is LNHNV and CDR2 YYDKDF (reference sequence). CDR3 nucleotides: TGTGCCACCAGCAGCGCGTCAAATGAAAAACTGTTTTTT. Its protein product is CATSSASNEKLFF.

The V and J genes are TRBV6-1 and TRBJ2-7, with TRBD2 as a possible D gene (5 bases). This CDR3 is built from 14 residues. The V end lost 5 bases, the J end lost 6 bases, and 17 bases lay between the germline ends. Germline CDR1 reads MNHNS; CDR2 reads SASEGT. CDR3: CASSYSSGWGEQYF. CDR3 DNA sequence: TGTGCCAGCAGTTATAGCTCGGGATGGGGCGAGCAGTACTTC.

The chain recombines TRBV9 with TRBJ2-1; D gene uncertain. The CDR3 totals 11 residues. CDR1 is SGDLS and CDR2 is YYNGEE in the germline V gene. Trimming took 2 bases from V and 7 from J, leaving 4 bases between them. CDR3 amino acids: CASSVENEQFF. The CDR3 DNA reads TGTGCCAGCAGCGTCGAGAATGAGCAGTTCTTC.

The chain combines TRBV29-1 with TRBJ1-1; a possible D gene is TRBD1 (6 bases). The V end lost 7 bases, the J end lost 2 bases, and 17 bases lay between the germline ends. Germline CDR1 reads SQVTM; CDR2 reads ANQGSEA. This CDR3 has 14 residues. The CDR3, as DNA: TGCAGCGCCCCGGGACACCGACATAACACTGAAGCTTTCTTT. Its translation is CSAPGHRHNTEAFF.

This chain links TRBV12-2 with TRBJ2-2; the table's D call, TRBD1, has no DNA check behind it. TRBV12-2 is a pseudogene locus. This CDR3 comprises 16 residues. The CDR3 bases are TGTGCAAGTCACCCCCCCAGGGACAGGGCGACCGGGGAGCTGTTTTTT. It encodes CASHPPRDRATGELFF.

The chain links TRBV27 to TRBJ2-7; the D gene is possibly TRBD2 (6 bases). This CDR3 comprises 14 residues. Germline values: CDR1 MNHEY, CDR2 SMNVEV (reference sequence). V was cut by 6 bases and J by 3 bases, with 15 bases left in between. The CDR3 reads CASRGGGHYYEQYF. The CDR3 DNA sequence: TGTGCCAGCAGGGGAGGTGGCCATTACTACGAGCAGTACTTC.

This sequence joins TRBV7-2 and TRBJ1-1; tentatively, D is TRBD1 (5 bases). This CDR3 comprises 15 residues. Germline-derived CDR1 and CDR2 are SGHTA and FQGNSA. The ends were cut back, 6 bases at V and 5 bases at J, with 19 bases in the middle. The CDR3 DNA follows: TGTGCCAGCAGGTTATCTCGGGGGGAGGAGACTGAAGCTTTCTTT. It encodes CASRLSRGEETEAFF.